The 21 T cell receptor beta chains in this list originate from one sample, sequenced in a study of cytomegalovirus exposure and HLA in healthy donors. Produced via immunoSEQ multiplex PCR; TCRdb's table is partial and in-frame only. The data show over 200,000 clones, with around 88% seen just once and 2.5% to 3.5% held by the top ten. Sequenced: PBMCs. The receptors originated from a woman aged 18-30 years in good health and CMV-seronegative.

This rearrangement joins TRBV7-6 to TRBJ2-1; possibly TRBD2 for D (6 bases). Trimming stripped 5 bases from V and 6 bases from J, with 20 bases between. The CDR3 is made up of 16 amino acids. Germline V gene data show CDR1 as SGHVS and CDR2 as FNYEAQ. CDR3 residues: CASSGQFSGGANEQFF. Written as DNA, the CDR3 is TGTGCCAGCAGCGGCCAGTTCAGCGGAGGGGCCAATGAGCAGTTCTTC.

The CDR3 protein is CASSPMAVEGETQYF. For the CDR3, the DNA is TGTGCCAGCAGCCCCATGGCTGTGGAGGGGGAGACCCAGTACTTC. This rearrangement joins TRBV9 to TRBJ2-5; D possibly corresponds to TRBD2 (6 bases). V lost 4 bases, J lost 5 bases, and 18 bases lay in between. Germline CDR1 SGDLS, CDR2 YYNGEE. This CDR3 region has 15 residues.

In DNA, the CDR3 is TGTGCCAGCAGCCAGACTAGCGGGAACACCGGGGAGCTGTTTTTT. Translating it yields CASSQTSGNTGELFF. V usage is TRBV7-3 and J usage is TRBJ2-2, with 9 nucleotides matching TRBD2. Germline V gene sequence: CDR1 SGHTA, CDR2 FQGTGA. Unmatched junction bases numbered 2, after V lost 5 bases and J lost 1 base. The CDR3 sequence is 15 residues long.

The chain employs TRBV5-4 and TRBJ2-5, with D perhaps matching TRBD2 (7 bases). The ends were cut back, 1 base at V and 4 bases at J, with 14 bases in the middle. The CDR3 runs to 15 residues. Germline CDR1 reads SGHNT; CDR2 reads YYREEE (reference sequence). The CDR3, as DNA: TGTGCCAGCAGCTTGTCGGCGAGGGGGGGAGAGACCCAGTACTTC. Translated, it gives CASSLSARGGETQYF. The entire variable domain, with the rest obtained from reference TRBV5-4 and TRBJ2-5, is as follows: ETGVTQSPTHLIKTRGQQVTLRCSSQSGHNTVSWYQQALGQGPQFIFQYYREEENGRGNFPPRFSGLQFPNYSSELNVNALELDDSALYLCASSLSARGGETQYFGPGTRLLVL.

The V gene is TRBV2, the J gene TRBJ2-7, with D possibly being TRBD2 (5 bases). This CDR3 is 13 amino acids long. V lost 5 bases and J lost 3, with 11 bases in between. Germline V lookup: CDR1 SNHLY, CDR2 FYNNEI. CDR3 protein: CASSRGRDYEQYF. CDR3 nucleotide sequence: TGTGCCAGCAGTAGAGGACGGGACTACGAGCAGTACTTC.

The chain's CDR3 is CASRLLGGEGPYEQYF. CDR3 DNA: TGTGCCAGCAGACTCCTGGGGGGAGAGGGTCCCTACGAGCAGTACTTC. The chain is built from TRBV6-6 and TRBJ2-7; D possibly corresponds to TRBD2 (6 bases). Germline CDR1 is MNHNY and CDR2 is SVGAGI (reference sequence). V was clipped by 6 bases and J by 2 bases, with 20 bases between them. The CDR3 sequence is 16 residues long.

The V call is TRBV11-2, the J call TRBJ2-5; tentative D call: TRBD2 (5 bases). This CDR3 region has 15 residues. CDR1 is SGHAT, CDR2 FQNNGV, per germline. V dropped 1 base and J dropped 3 bases, with 12 bases sitting between them. The CDR3 loop is CASSLGPRGEETQYF. CDR3 bases: TGTGCCAGCAGCTTAGGACCTCGGGGTGAAGAGACCCAGTACTTC.

The V gene is TRBV7-8, the J gene TRBJ2-3; D gene unclear. The CDR3 extends over 18 amino acids. Deletions cut 1 base from V and 4 bases from J, with 21 bases between. The germline V gene encodes CDR1 SGHVS and CDR2 FQNEAQ. The CDR3 is CASSLVELGLANPDTQYF. The CDR3 nucleotides read TGTGCCAGCAGCTTAGTGGAGTTGGGTCTGGCGAACCCAGATACGCAGTATTTT.

The V call is TRBV4-1, the J call TRBJ2-5; 11 bases are shared with TRBD1. V gave up 1 base and J gave up 0 bases; unmatched junction bases: 10. The CDR3 runs to 19 residues. Germline CDR1 and CDR2: MGHRA and YSYEKL. The CDR3 nucleotides read TGCGCCAGCAGCCAAGGGAGGACAGGGGGCGCGGAATACCAAGAGACCCAGTACTTC. It codes for CASSQGRTGGAEYQETQYF.

With respect to this clone: An end of the junction does not agree with germline; a read error may underlie this. The chain employs TRBV7-9 and TRBJ2-5; D gene uncertain. CDR3 length: 12 residues. Germline CDR1 is SEHNR and CDR2 is FQNEAQ (reference sequence). The CDR3 region has the DNA TGTGCCAGCACCTTAGACGGGGAGACCCAGTACTTC. It encodes CASTLDGETQYF.

This chain uses TRBV30 with TRBJ2-2; 8 bases fit TRBD2. CDR3 length: 15 residues. Trimming at V came to 4 bases and at J to 3 bases, leaving 7 bases not matched to a gene. CDR1 and CDR2 (germline): GTSNPN, SVGIG (reference sequence). This CDR3 reads CAWTGGGADTGELFF. CDR3 nucleotides: TGTGCCTGGACGGGAGGGGGGGCGGACACCGGGGAGCTGTTTTTT.

This clone was picked up one time. CDR3 protein: CASSHGTGSGIWDQPQHF. The CDR3 DNA reads TGTGCCAGCAGTCACGGGACAGGGAGCGGGATTTGGGATCAGCCCCAGCATTTT. V usage is TRBV28 and J usage is TRBJ1-5, with 9 bases matching TRBD1. Looked up from germline, CDR1 is MDHEN and CDR2 is SYDVKM. After removal of 5 bases from V and 5 bases from J, the junction contained 16 bases not matched to a gene. The CDR3 consists of 18 residues.

The chain employs TRBV28 and TRBJ2-1; D gene ambiguous. Per germline, CDR1 MDHEN and CDR2 SYDVKM. The CDR3 loop spans 16 amino acids. V dropped 3 bases and J dropped 0 bases, with 12 bases sitting between them. In DNA form, the CDR3 reads TGTGCCAGCAGTTTGAGTATCCTCGTCTCCTACAATGAGCAGTTCTTC. The encoded protein is CASSLSILVSYNEQFF.

This chain uses TRBV30 with TRBJ1-1, with TRBD1 matching 8 bases. The germline V gene has CDR1 GTSNPN and CDR2 SVGIG (reference sequence). V lost 0 bases and J lost 5; bases outside the gene matches: 5. The CDR3 length is 14 residues. CDR3 DNA sequence: TGTGCCTGGAGTGTTACAGGGGGAGGAACTGAAGCTTTCTTT. This encodes CAWSVTGGGTEAFF. Looking up the rest from reference TRBV30 and TRBJ1-1 gives the full variable domain: SQTIHQWPATLVQPVGSPLSLECTVEGTSNPNLYWYRQAAGRGLQLLFYSVGIGQISSEVPQNLSASRPQDRQFILSSKKLLLSDSGFYLCAWSVTGGGTEAFFGQGTRLTVV.

The chain recombines TRBV5-6 with TRBJ2-6; perhaps TRBD2 as D (5 bases). Deletions cut 0 bases from V and 0 bases from J, with 10 bases between. CDR1 is SGHDT, CDR2 YYEEEE, per germline. This CDR3 spans 17 amino acids. For the CDR3, the DNA is TGTGCCAGCAGCTTGGCGGGTGGACTCTCTGGGGCCAACGTCCTGACTTTC. This codes for CASSLAGGLSGANVLTF.

The chain joins TRBV30 to TRBJ2-2; 12 bases line up with TRBD2. Trimming at V came to 4 bases and at J to 6 bases, leaving 12 bases not matched to a gene. Per the germline V gene, CDR1 is GTSNPN and CDR2 is SVGIG (reference sequence). CDR3 size: 17 residues. For the CDR3, the DNA is TGTGCCTGGATGGGCCCGCTAGCGGGAGGGCGGGCCGGGGAGCTGTTTTTT. Translated: CAWMGPLAGGRAGELFF.

This chain uses TRBV19 with TRBJ2-2, with a possible D match to TRBD1 (5 bases). The CDR3 is 15 residues long. Germline V gives CDR1 LNHDA, CDR2 SQIVND (reference sequence). Between the trimmed V and J ends, which lost 6 bases and 1 base, there was a span of 12 bases. CDR3 DNA sequence: TGTGCCAGTAGCGCTCAGGGTCAGAACACCGGGGAGCTGTTTTTT. Protein sequence: CASSAQGQNTGELFF.

The chain joins TRBV5-6 to TRBJ1-2; 7 nucleotides line up with TRBD1. Germline V gives CDR1 SGHDT, CDR2 YYEEEE. This CDR3 is 14 amino acids long. V shed 2 bases and J 3 bases; nucleotides not matched to a gene: 4. CDR3 protein: CASSFFDRDYGYTF. The CDR3 DNA is TGTGCCAGCAGCTTCTTTGACAGGGACTATGGCTACACCTTC. The variable domain in full, completed from reference TRBV5-6 and TRBJ1-2, reads DAGVTQSPTHLIKTRGQQVTLRCSPKSGHDTVSWYQQALGQGPQFIFQYYEEEERQRGNFPDRFSGHQFPNYSSELNVNALLLGDSALYLCASSFFDRDYGYTFGSGTRLTVV.

This sequence joins TRBV28 and TRBJ1-5; D might be TRBD1 (6 bases). Germline CDR1 is MDHEN and CDR2 is SYDVKM. Trimming removed 2 bases from V and 0 bases from J, with 11 bases in between. This CDR3 is built from 16 residues. CDR3 nucleotides: TGTGCCAGCAGTTTACGCGGACAGTATAGCAATCAGCCCCAGCATTTT. Residues: CASSLRGQYSNQPQHF.

The chain combines TRBV27 with TRBJ2-7; no clear D gene. Germline V gene lookup returns CDR1 MNHEY and CDR2 SMNVEV (reference sequence). Trimming took off 1 base at V and 0 bases at J, with 7 bases between the two ends. The CDR3 runs to 14 residues. CDR3 sequence reads: CASSLFSSSYEQYF. The CDR3 nucleotides read TGTGCCAGCAGTTTATTTTCGAGCTCCTACGAGCAGTACTTC.

The chain is built from TRBV11-2 and TRBJ2-3; 7 bases agree with TRBD2. The CDR3 extends over 17 amino acids. V shed 1 base, J shed 0 bases, and the junction held 7 bases outside the gene matches. Germline CDR1 is SGHAT and CDR2 is FQNNGV. The CDR3 DNA is TGTGCCAGCAGCTTAGGGAGAGCGGGGCCTAGCACAGATACGCAGTATTTT. Its protein product is CASSLGRAGPSTDTQYF.